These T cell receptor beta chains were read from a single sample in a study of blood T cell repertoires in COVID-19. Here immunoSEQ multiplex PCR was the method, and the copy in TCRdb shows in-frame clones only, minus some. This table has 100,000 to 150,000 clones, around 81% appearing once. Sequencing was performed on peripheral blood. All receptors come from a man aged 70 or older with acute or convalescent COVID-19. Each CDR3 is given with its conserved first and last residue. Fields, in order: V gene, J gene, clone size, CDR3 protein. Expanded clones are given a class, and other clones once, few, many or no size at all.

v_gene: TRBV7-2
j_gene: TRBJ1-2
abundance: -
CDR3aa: CASSLGGLGNYGYTF

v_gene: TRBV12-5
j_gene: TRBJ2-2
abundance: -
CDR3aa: CASGSGLYTGELFF

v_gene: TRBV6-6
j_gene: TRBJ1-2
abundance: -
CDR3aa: CASSHLGGGYTF

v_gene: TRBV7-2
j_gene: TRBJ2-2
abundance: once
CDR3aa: CASSPRGSGTGELFF

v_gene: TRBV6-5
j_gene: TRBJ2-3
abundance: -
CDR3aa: CASGRIGGVSDTQYF

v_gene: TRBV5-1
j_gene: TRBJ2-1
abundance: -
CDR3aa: CASSPQGGLSGSYNEQFF

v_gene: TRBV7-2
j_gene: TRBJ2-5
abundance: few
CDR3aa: CASSLGAAYQETQYF

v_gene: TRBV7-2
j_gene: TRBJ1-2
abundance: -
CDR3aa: CASSLGQGARGYTF

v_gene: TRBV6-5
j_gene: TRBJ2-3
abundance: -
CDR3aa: CASSPLPDTQYF

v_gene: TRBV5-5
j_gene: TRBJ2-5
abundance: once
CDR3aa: CASSLATARGAPTQYF

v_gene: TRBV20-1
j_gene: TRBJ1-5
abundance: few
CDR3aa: CSASSGGADQPQHF

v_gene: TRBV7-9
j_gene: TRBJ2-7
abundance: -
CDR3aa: CASSYRTIHEQYF

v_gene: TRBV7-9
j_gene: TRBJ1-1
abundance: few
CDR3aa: CASSLSGTSEAFF

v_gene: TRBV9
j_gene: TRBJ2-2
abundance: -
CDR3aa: CASSGPGQGTGELFF

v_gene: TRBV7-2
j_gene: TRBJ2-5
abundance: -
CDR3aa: CASSRSGPETQYF

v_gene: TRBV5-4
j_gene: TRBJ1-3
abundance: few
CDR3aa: CASSRQGSTGNTIYF

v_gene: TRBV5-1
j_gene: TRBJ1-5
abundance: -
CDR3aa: CASSAQGEDSNQPQHF

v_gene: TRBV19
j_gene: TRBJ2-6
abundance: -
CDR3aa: CASRQGHSGANVLTF

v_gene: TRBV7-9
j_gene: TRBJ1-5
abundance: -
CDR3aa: CASSLAGGQPQHF

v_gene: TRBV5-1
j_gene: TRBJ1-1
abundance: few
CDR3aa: CASSPRGTEAFF

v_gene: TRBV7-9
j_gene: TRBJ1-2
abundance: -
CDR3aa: CASSLATAGKDGYTF

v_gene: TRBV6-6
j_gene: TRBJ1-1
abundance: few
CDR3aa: CASSYRGDTEAFF

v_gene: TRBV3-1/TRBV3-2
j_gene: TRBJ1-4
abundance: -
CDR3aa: CASSSEDRGREKLFF

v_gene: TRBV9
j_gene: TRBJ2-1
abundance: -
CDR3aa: CASSARQGGVDEQFF

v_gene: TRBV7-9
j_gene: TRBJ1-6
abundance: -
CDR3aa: CASSFVSGQVNSPLHF

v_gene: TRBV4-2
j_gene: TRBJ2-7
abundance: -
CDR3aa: CASSQDPGLLRYHEQYF

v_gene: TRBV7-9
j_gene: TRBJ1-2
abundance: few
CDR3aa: CASSLPPGDGNTF

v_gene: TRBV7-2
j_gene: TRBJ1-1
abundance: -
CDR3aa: CASAGYTEAFF

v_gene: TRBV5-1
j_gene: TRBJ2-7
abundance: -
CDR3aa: CASSLGVEVSYEQYF

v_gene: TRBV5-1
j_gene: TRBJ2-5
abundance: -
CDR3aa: CASSPTGGQETQYF

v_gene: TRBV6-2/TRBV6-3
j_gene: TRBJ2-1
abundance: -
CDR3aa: CASSYSGGNYNEQFF

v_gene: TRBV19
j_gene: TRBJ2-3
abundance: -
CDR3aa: CASSVGSEDLGDTQYF

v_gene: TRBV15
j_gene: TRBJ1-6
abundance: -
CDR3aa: CATSRQGTLISSYNSPLHF

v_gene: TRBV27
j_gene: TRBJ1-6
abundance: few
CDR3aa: CASSSSLSSYNSPLHF

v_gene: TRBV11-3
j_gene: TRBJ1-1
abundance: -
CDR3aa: CASSLVAGAYTEAFF

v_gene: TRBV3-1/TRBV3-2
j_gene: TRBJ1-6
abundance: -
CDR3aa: CASSRKSGTLTGNTSNSPLHF

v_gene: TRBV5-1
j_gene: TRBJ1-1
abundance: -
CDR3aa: CASSDDRSGSTEAFF

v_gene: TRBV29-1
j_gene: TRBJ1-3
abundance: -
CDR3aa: CSASGGRGNTIYF

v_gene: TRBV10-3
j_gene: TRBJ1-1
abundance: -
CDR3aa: CAISESEGTDTEAFF

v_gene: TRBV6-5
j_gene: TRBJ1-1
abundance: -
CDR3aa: CASSRPGGGTEAFF

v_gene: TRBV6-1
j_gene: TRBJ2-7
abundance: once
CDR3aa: CASSDQGQGTEQYF

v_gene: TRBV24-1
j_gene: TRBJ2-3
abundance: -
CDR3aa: CATSGGVLSTDTQYF

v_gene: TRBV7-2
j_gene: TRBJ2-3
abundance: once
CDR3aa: CASSSGQLTSTDTQYF

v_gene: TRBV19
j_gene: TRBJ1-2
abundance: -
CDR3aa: CASSWLTETNYGYTF

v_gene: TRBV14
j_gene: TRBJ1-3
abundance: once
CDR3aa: CASSQDRLTSGNTIYF

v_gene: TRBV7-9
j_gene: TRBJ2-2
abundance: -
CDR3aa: CASSPGTSGTTGELFF